The present T cell receptor beta chain was sequenced within a study of blood T cell repertoires in COVID-19. Measured with immunoSEQ multiplex PCR; TCRdb has only the in-frame clones, and not every one. This repertoire shows tens of thousands of clones, roughly 84% found once; its top ten account for about 30%. CDR3 length: 15 amino acids. The germline V gene has CDR1 SGDLS and CDR2 YYNGEE. The V segment lost 3 bases and the J segment 4 bases; nucleotides outside the gene matches: 7. The source of this sequence is a woman aged 80 or over with active or convalescent COVID-19. Material: peripheral blood. The chain links TRBV9 to TRBJ1-5, with TRBD1 matching 7 bases. The CDR3 is CASSDGTAGNQPQHF. In nucleotides, the CDR3 is TGTGCCAGCAGCGACGGGACAGCAGGAAATCAGCCCCAGCATTTT.